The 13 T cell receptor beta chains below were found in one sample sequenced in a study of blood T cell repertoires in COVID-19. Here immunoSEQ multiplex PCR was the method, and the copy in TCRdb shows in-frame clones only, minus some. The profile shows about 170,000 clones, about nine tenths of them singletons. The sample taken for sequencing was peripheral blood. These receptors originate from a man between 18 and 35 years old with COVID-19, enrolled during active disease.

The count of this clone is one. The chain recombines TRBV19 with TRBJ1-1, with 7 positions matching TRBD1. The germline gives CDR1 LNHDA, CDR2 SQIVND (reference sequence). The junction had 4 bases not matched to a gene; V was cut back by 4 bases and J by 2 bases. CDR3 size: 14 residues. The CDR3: CASSTGQRNTEAFF. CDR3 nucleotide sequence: TGTGCCAGTAGTACGGGACAGCGAAACACTGAAGCTTTCTTT.

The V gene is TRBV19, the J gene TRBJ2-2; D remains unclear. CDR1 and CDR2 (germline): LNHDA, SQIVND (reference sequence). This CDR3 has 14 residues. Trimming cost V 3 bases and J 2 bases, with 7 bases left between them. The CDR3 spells CASSISGNTGELFF. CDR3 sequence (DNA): TGTGCCAGTAGTATTTCGGGTAACACCGGGGAGCTGTTTTTT.

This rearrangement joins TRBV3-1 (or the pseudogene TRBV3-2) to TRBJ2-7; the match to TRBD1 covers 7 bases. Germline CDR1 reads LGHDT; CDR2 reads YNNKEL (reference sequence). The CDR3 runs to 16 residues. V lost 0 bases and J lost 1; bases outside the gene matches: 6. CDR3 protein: CASSQDLRTGSYEQYF. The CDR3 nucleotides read TGTGCCAGCAGCCAAGATCTACGGACAGGTTCCTACGAGCAGTACTTC.

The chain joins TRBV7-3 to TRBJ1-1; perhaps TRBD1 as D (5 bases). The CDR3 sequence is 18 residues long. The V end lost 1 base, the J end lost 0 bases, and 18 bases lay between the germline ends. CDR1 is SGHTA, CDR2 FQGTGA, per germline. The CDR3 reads CASSLKRSAGRMNTEAFF. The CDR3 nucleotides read TGTGCCAGCAGCTTAAAGCGCTCGGCAGGGCGAATGAACACTGAAGCTTTCTTT.

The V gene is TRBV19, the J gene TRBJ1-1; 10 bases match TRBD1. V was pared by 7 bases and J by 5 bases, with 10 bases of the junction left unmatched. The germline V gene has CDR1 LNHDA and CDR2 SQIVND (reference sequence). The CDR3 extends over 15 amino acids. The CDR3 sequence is CASTQTGGAGTEAFF. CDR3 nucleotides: TGTGCCAGTACACAGACAGGGGGCGCGGGAACTGAAGCTTTCTTT.

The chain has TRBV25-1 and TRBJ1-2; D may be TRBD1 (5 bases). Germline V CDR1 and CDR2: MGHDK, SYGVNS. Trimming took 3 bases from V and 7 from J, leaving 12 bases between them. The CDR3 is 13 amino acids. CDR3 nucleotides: TGTGCCAGCAGTGAGGGGGGTCGTCGTGGCTACACCTTC. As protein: CASSEGGRRGYTF.

CDR3 DNA sequence: TGTGCCACCCTCGGGACTAGCCCTAATGAGCAGTACTTC. Protein: CATLGTSPNEQYF. V usage is TRBV6-5 and J usage is TRBJ2-7, with 9 bases fitting TRBD2. The CDR3 totals 13 residues. Germline V gene lookup returns CDR1 MNHEY and CDR2 SVGAGI. V lost 10 bases and J lost 7; bases outside the gene matches: 11.

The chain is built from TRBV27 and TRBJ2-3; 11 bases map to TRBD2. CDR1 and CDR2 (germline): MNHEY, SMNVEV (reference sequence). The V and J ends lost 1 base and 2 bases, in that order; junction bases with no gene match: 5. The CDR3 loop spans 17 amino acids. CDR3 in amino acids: CASSLYRGLADTDTQYF. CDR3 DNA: TGTGCCAGCAGTTTATATAGGGGACTAGCGGACACAGATACGCAGTATTTT.

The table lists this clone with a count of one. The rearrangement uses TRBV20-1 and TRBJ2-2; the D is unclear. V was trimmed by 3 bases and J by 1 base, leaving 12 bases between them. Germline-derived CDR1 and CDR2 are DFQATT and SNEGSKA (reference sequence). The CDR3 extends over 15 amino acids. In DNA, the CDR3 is TGCAGTGCTAGTCGCCGGCCAGGGAACACCGGGGAGCTGTTTTTT. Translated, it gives CSASRRPGNTGELFF.

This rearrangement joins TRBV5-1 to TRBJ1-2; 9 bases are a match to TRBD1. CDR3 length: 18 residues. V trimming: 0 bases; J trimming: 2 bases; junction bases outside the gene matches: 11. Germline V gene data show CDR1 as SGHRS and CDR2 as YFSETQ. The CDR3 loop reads CASSLALGTGGLNYGYTF. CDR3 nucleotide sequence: TGCGCCAGCAGCTTGGCCCTCGGTACAGGGGGCCTAAACTATGGCTACACCTTC.

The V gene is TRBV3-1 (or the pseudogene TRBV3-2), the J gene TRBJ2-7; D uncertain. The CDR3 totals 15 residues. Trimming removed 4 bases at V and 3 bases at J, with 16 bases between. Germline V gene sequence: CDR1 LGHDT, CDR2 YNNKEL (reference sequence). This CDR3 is CASSLAGAVVYEQYF. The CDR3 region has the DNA TGTGCCAGCAGCCTGGCTGGCGCGGTGGTCTACGAGCAGTACTTC.

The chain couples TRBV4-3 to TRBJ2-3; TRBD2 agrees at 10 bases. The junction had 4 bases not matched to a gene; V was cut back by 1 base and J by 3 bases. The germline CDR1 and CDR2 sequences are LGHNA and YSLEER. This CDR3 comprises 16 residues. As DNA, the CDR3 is TGCGCCAGCAGCCAAGGTTTTAGCGGGAGGACAGATACGCAGTATTTT. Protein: CASSQGFSGRTDTQYF.

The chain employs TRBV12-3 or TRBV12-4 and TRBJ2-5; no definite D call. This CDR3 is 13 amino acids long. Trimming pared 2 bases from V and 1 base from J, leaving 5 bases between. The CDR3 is CASSLTSQETQYF. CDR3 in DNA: TGTGCCAGCAGTTTAACCAGCCAAGAGACCCAGTACTTC.